The source of this T cell receptor (beta chain) is a study of OX40 agonist ivuxolimab in advanced cancers. Assay: immunoSEQ multiplex PCR; the TCRdb copy retains only in-frame clones and omits some. The data hold 40,000 or so clones, with approximately 80% observed a single time. Germline V gene data show CDR1 as GTSNPN and CDR2 as SVGIG (reference sequence). Trimming took 2 bases from V and 7 from J, leaving 11 bases between them. The CDR3 has 12 residues. The sequence derives from an adult with an advanced solid tumor such as melanoma, head and neck, liver or kidney cancer. Specimen: CD4+ or CD8+ T cells sorted from blood, collected in a trial of the OX40 agonist ivuxolimab. V and J are TRBV30 and TRBJ1-2; D might be TRBD1 (5 bases). CDR3 sequence: CAWSRRGGGYTF. The DNA for the CDR3 is TGTGCCTGGAGTCGTCGGGGGGGTGGCTACACCTTC.